These 2 T cell receptor beta chains were all obtained from the same sample, sequenced in a study of T cells expressing NK-cell markers. TCRdb reprocessed the 5' RACE reads and keeps a single row for each CDR3 protein, giving no DNA. This sample's clone table lists about 150,000 distinct CDR3 sequences. Sequencing input: blood T cells: a sorted CD56 or NKG2C T cell subset, CD4+ or CD8+ T cells, or bulk PBMC T cells (not recorded which). The receptors come from a woman between 45 and 60 years old in good health.

This chain connects TRBV7-2 to TRBJ1-5. The CDR3 has 14 residues. Germline CDR1 reads SGHTA; CDR2 reads FQGNSA. CDR3 sequence: CASSFGPDNQPQHF. Full variable domain (missing parts from reference TRBV7-2 and TRBJ1-5): GAGVSQSPSNKVTEKGKDVELRCDPISGHTALYWYRQSLGQGLEFLIYFQGNSAPDKSGLPSDRFSAERTGGSVSTLTIQRTQQEDSAVYLCASSFGPDNQPQHFGDGTRLSIL.

This chain connects TRBV6-5 to TRBJ2-1; there is no DNA to check the TCRdb D call of TRBD2. Per the germline V gene, CDR1 is MNHEY and CDR2 is SVGAGI. The CDR3 has 13 residues. The CDR3 here is CASSYGGGNEQFF.